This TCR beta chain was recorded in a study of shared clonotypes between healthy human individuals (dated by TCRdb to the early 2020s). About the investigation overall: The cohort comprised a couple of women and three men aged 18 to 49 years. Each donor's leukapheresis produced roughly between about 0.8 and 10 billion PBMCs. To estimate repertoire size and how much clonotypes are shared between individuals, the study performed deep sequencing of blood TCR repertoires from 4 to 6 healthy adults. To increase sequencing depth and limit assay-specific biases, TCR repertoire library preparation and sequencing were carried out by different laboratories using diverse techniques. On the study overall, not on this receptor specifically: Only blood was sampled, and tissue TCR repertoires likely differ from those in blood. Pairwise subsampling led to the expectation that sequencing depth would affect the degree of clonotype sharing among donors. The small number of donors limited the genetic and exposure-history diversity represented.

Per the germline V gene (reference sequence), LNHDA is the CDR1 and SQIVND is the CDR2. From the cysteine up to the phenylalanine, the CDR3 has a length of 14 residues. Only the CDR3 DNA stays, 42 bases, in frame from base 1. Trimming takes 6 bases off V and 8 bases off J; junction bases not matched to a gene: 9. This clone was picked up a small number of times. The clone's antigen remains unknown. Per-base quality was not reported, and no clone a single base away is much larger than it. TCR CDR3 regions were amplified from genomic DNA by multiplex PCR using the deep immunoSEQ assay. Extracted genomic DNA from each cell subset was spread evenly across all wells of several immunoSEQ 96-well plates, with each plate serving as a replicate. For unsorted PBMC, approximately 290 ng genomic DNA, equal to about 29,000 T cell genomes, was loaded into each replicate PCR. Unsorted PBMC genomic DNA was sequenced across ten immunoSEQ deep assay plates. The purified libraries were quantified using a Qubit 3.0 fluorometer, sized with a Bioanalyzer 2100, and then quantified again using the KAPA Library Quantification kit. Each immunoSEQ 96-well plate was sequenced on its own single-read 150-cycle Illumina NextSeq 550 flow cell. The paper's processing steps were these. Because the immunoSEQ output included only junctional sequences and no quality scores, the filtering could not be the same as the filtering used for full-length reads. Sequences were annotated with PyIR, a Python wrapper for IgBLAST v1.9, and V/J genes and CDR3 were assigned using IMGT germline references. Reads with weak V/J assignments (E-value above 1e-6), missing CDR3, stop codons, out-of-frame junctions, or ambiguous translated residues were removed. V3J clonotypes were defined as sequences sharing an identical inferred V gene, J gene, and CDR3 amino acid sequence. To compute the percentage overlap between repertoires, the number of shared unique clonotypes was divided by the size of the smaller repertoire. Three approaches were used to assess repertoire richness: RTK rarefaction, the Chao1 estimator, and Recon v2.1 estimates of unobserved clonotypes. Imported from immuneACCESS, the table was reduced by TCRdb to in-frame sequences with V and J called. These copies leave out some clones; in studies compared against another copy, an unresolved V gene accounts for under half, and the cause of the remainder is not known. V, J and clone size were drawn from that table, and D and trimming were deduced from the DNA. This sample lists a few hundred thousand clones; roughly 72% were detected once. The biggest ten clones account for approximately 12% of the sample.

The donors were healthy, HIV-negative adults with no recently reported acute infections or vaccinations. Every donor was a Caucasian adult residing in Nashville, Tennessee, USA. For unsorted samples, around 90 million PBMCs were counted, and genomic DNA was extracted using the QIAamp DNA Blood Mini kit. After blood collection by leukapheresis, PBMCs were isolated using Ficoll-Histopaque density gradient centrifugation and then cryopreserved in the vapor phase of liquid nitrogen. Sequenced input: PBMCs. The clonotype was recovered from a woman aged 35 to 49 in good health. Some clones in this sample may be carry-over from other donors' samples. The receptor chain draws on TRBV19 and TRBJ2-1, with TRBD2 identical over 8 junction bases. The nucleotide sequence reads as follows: TGTGCCAGTAGGCGGGAGGCTACCTTGGATGAGCAGTTCTTC. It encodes CASRREATLDEQFF.